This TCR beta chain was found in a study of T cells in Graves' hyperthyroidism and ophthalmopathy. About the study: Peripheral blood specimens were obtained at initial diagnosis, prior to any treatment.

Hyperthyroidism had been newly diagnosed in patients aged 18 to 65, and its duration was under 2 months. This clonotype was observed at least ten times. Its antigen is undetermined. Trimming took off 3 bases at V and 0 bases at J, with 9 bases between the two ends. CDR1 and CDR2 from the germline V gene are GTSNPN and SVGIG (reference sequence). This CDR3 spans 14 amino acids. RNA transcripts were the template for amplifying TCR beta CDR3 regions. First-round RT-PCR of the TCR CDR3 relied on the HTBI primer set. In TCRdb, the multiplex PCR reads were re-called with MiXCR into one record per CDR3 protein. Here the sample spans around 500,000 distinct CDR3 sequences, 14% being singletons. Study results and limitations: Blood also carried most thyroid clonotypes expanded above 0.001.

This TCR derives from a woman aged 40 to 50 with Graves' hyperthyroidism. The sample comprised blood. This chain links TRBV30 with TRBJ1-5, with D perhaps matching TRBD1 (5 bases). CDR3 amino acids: CAWSGTSSNQPQHF. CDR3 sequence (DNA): TGTGCCTGGAGCGGGACGAGTAGCAATCAGCCCCAGCATTTT.